Shown below are 21 T cell receptor beta chains from a single sample sequenced in a study of T cells in Graves' hyperthyroidism and ophthalmopathy. TCR beta CDR3 sequences were amplified from RNA transcripts. In the first-round RT-PCR of the TCR CDR3, the HTBI primer set was used. TCRdb processed the multiplex PCR reads anew with MiXCR; each CDR3 protein has one entry. There are 800,000 or so distinct CDR3 sequences in the sample; around 38% occur only once, and around 10% lies in the top ten. The material sequenced was blood. The receptors stem from a man younger than 35 with Graves' hyperthyroidism.

For the CDR3, the DNA is TGTGCCACCACCACCACTTCTGGGGCCAACGTCCTGACTTTC. It codes for CATTTTSGANVLTF. The J gene is TRBJ2-6, the V gene TRBV15; D is undetermined. The CDR3 is 14 residues long. Germline V lookup: CDR1 LNHNV, CDR2 YYDKDF (reference sequence). Trimming removed 7 bases from V and 1 base from J, with 8 bases in between.

The rearrangement uses TRBV19 and TRBJ1-4; possible D gene TRBD1, 5 bases. The CDR3 is 14 amino acids. CDR1 is LNHDA and CDR2 is SQIVND in the germline V gene (reference sequence). The V end lost 0 bases, the J end lost 6 bases, and 8 bases lay between the germline ends. This CDR3 reads CASSIEGPDEKLFF. DNA of the CDR3: TGTGCCAGTAGTATAGAGGGGCCGGATGAAAAACTGTTTTTT.

This clonotype occurred many times. This chain connects TRBV7-8 to TRBJ1-2, with 7 positions matching TRBD1. The CDR3 runs to 14 residues. The V and J ends lost 5 bases and 2 bases, in that order; junction bases with no gene match: 5. Germline CDR1 and CDR2: SGHVS and FQNEAQ. CDR3: CASSQGQMNYGYTF. The CDR3 region has the DNA TGTGCCAGCAGCCAGGGACAGATGAACTATGGCTACACCTTC.

The chain combines TRBV15 with TRBJ1-2, with TRBD1 identical over 12 bases. Germline CDR1 and CDR2: LNHNV and YYDKDF (reference sequence). The CDR3 is made up of 19 amino acids. J lost 6 bases, V lost 0 bases, and 14 bases had no gene match. The CDR3 nucleotides are TGTGCCACCAGCAGAGAGTGGGGGGGGACAGGGGGCATAGAGCATGGCTACACCTTC. It specifies CATSREWGGTGGIEHGYTF. The full variable domain, with the rest looked up from reference TRBV15 and TRBJ1-2, is DAMVIQNPRYQVTQFGKPVTLSCSQTLNHNVMYWYQQKSSQAPKLLFHYYDKDFNNEADTPDNFQSRRPNTSFCFLDIRSPGLGDTAMYLCATSREWGGTGGIEHGYTFGSGTRLTVV.

Turning to this clonotype: This may be a read error: a much more frequent sequence differs by one nucleotide. The chain has TRBV2 and TRBJ1-1; perhaps TRBD1 as D (6 bases). In germline, CDR1 is SNHLY, CDR2 FYNNEI. The CDR3 loop spans 14 amino acids. V lost 6 bases to trimming and J lost 4 bases, with 15 bases between them. The CDR3 is CASSQIGGGTEAFF. Written as DNA, the CDR3 is TGTGCCAGCAGCCAAATCGGGGGCGGCACTGAAGCTTTCTTT.

V gene TRBV25-1 combines with J gene TRBJ1-4; weak D call: TRBD1 (5 bases). Germline V CDR1 and CDR2: MGHDK, SYGVNS. CDR3 length: 14 residues. Deletions cut 8 bases from V and 6 bases from J, with 16 bases between. The CDR3 coding sequence is TGTGCCAGCGTTGACGGGGGAATGGATGAAAAACTGTTTTTT. Translated, it gives CASVDGGMDEKLFF.

The rearrangement joins TRBV24-1 to TRBJ2-7; 8 bases map to TRBD1. The J segment lost 7 bases and the V segment lost 4 bases, leaving 14 bases of the junction unmatched. Looked up from germline, CDR1 is KGHDR and CDR2 is SFDVKD. CDR3 length: 16 amino acids. The CDR3 DNA is TGTGCCACCAGTGACCCGCTCCGGGACAGGAGTGAGGAGCAGTACTTC. As protein: CATSDPLRDRSEEQYF.

This clonotype was recorded many times. The chain uses TRBV7-9 and TRBJ1-3; D is ambiguous. Trimming took 7 bases from V and 4 from J, leaving 11 bases between them. The CDR3 runs to 13 residues. The germline gives CDR1 SEHNR, CDR2 FQNEAQ (reference sequence). The DNA for the CDR3 is TGTGCCAGCAACCCTCTTGGGGGAAACACCATATATTTT. Amino acid sequence: CASNPLGGNTIYF.

The chain employs TRBV7-9 and TRBJ2-5; 7 nucleotides align to TRBD2. Germline assignment: CDR1 SEHNR and CDR2 FQNEAQ (reference sequence). CDR3 length equals 14 residues. Trimming removed 5 bases from V and 7 bases from J; junction bases left unmatched: 10. The CDR3 nucleotides read TGTGCCAGCAGCCTTAGGGGCGGGGGTGGGACCCAGTACTTC. Its translation: CASSLRGGGGTQYF.

A single count supports this clonotype. The chain is built from TRBV20-1 and TRBJ1-4, with 9 bases lining up with TRBD1. There are 13 residues in the CDR3. Trimming removed 6 bases from V and 8 bases from J; junction bases left unmatched: 7. The germline gives CDR1 DFQATT, CDR2 SNEGSKA (reference sequence). The CDR3 sequence: CSATGQGIEKLFF. The CDR3 DNA reads TGCAGTGCCACCGGACAGGGGATCGAAAAACTGTTTTTT.

There are many counts of this clonotype. The V and J genes are TRBV25-1 and TRBJ2-7; D is perhaps TRBD1 (6 bases). Germline values: CDR1 MGHDK, CDR2 SYGVNS. The CDR3 spans 13 residues. With 4 bases removed from V and 3 bases from J, the gap between germline ends came to 10 bases. CDR3 bases: TGTGCCAGCAGTGGACAGGACCACTACGAGCAGTACTTC. Translating gives CASSGQDHYEQYF.

This chain connects TRBV4-1 to TRBJ2-3, with 8 positions matching TRBD2. V dropped 1 base and J dropped 5; count of bases not matched to a gene: 11. The CDR3 is made up of 17 amino acids. From germline, CDR1 is MGHRA and CDR2 YSYEKL. CDR3 in DNA: TGCGCCAGCAGCCAAGGATGGGGGCGGGAGGACGGAGATACGCAGTATTTT. It translates to CASSQGWGREDGDTQYF.

Written as DNA, the CDR3 is TGTGCCAGCAGTTTAGCGGGAACAGGGGACGCCTACGAGCAGTACTTC. It yields the protein CASSLAGTGDAYEQYF. V and J are TRBV2 and TRBJ2-7; D is possibly TRBD2 (8 bases). The CDR3 is 16 residues long. Germline lookup yields CDR1 SNHLY and CDR2 FYNNEI. V dropped 5 bases and J dropped 2 bases, with 19 bases sitting between them.

This clonotype was detected only a few times. V and J are TRBV6-5 and TRBJ1-2; possible D gene TRBD1, 6 bases. CDR3 size: 14 residues. From germline, CDR1 is MNHEY and CDR2 SVGAGI. V gave up 4 bases and J gave up 5 bases, with 14 bases separating them. The CDR3 region is CASSSPDRTYGYTF. The DNA of the CDR3 is TGTGCCAGCAGTTCCCCCGACAGGACTTATGGCTACACCTTC.

This clonotype came up a few times. This chain joins TRBV4-2 and TRBJ1-4, with D uncertain. CDR1 is LGHNA and CDR2 is YNFKEQ in the germline V gene. The CDR3 is 11 amino acids. The V gene lost 4 bases and the J gene lost 8 bases, with 5 bases spanning the gap. The CDR3 nucleotides are TGTGCCAGCAGCCGAGAGGAAAAACTGTTTTTT. Translation gives CASSREEKLFF.

The V call is TRBV7-8, the J call TRBJ1-5; D is unresolved. The CDR3 totals 19 residues. V lost 7 bases and J lost 0, with 25 bases in between. Germline CDR1 reads SGHVS; CDR2 reads FQNEAQ. The CDR3 region is CASTPRRGSYGYSNQPQHF. The DNA of the CDR3 is TGTGCCAGCACCCCTCGAAGAGGGTCATACGGGTATAGCAATCAGCCCCAGCATTTT. The whole variable domain, remainder taken from reference TRBV7-8 and TRBJ1-5, is GAGVSQSPRYKVAKRGQDVALRCDPISGHVSLFWYQQALGQGPEFLTYFQNEAQLDKSGLPSDRFFAERPEGSVSTLKIQRTQQEDSAVYLCASTPRRGSYGYSNQPQHFGDGTRLSIL.

The V gene is TRBV7-9, the J gene TRBJ2-2; tentatively, D is TRBD2 (6 bases). The CDR3 length is 16 residues. Trimming took 5 bases from V and 4 from J, leaving 17 bases between them. Germline CDR1 and CDR2: SEHNR and FQNEAQ (reference sequence). CDR3 in amino acids: CASSALEGTGTGELFF. The CDR3 region has the DNA TGTGCCAGCAGCGCTCTGGAGGGAACGGGCACCGGGGAGCTGTTTTTT.

This clonotype was counted many times. The chain is built from TRBV7-2 and TRBJ2-7; possibly TRBD2 for D (7 bases). Trimming pared 3 bases from V and 7 bases from J, leaving 13 bases between. The germline V gene has CDR1 SGHTA and CDR2 FQGNSA. The CDR3 covers 13 residues. The CDR3 spells CASSLSGGLEQYF. The CDR3 coding sequence is TGTGCCAGCAGCTTGTCCGGGGGGCTTGAGCAGTACTTC.

The chain couples TRBV29-1 to TRBJ2-7; D call uncertain. V was cut by 4 bases and J by 5 bases, with 12 bases left in between. CDR3 length equals 12 residues. Germline values: CDR1 SQVTM, CDR2 ANQGSEA. CDR3 coding DNA: TGCAGCGTTGTCCGAAGGGTCCACGAGCAGTACTTC. This codes for CSVVRRVHEQYF.

As for this clonotype: This sequence may be a read error, since a much larger clone differs from it by one base. The V gene is TRBV25-1, the J gene TRBJ2-3; possibly TRBD1 for D (5 bases). Trimming shortened V by 11 bases and J by 0 bases, and 15 bases separated the two germline ends. CDR1 is MGHDK and CDR2 is SYGVNS in the germline V gene. There are 14 residues in the CDR3. The CDR3 loop is CAGRDSRSTDTQYF. CDR3 nucleotide sequence: TGTGCCGGTAGAGACAGTCGCAGCACAGATACGCAGTATTTT.

This clonotype has ten or more counts. The chain employs TRBV5-4 and TRBJ2-5; 8 bases are a match to TRBD2. The CDR3 is made up of 14 amino acids. J lost 5 bases, V lost 4 bases, and 7 bases had no gene match. Germline V gene sequence: CDR1 SGHNT, CDR2 YYREEE (reference sequence). The CDR3 region has the DNA TGTGCCAGCAGCGCGGGGGGACCAGGGGAGACCCAGTACTTC. Translation gives CASSAGGPGETQYF. The full variable domain, its missing parts supplied by reference TRBV5-4 and TRBJ2-5, is ETGVTQSPTHLIKTRGQQVTLRCSSQSGHNTVSWYQQALGQGPQFIFQYYREEENGRGNFPPRFSGLQFPNYSSELNVNALELDDSALYLCASSAGGPGETQYFGPGTRLLVL.